This T cell receptor beta chain appears in the sequencing data of a study of blood T cell repertoires in COVID-19. Only in-frame clones appear in the TCRdb table, and some are missing; sequencing was by immunoSEQ multiplex PCR. The sample includes about 170,000 clones, around 93% of them seen just once. Patients at the Seattle site were enrolled during active infection and followed longitudinally. Material for sequencing was peripheral blood. This clonotype was obtained from a man younger than 45 with COVID-19, enrolled during active disease.

Here the CDR3 DNA reads TGCGCCAGCAGCTTGGTAGCCGTGGATACGCAGTATTTT. Protein sequence: CASSLVAVDTQYF. V and J are TRBV5-1 and TRBJ2-3; D is unclear. CDR1 is SGHRS, CDR2 YFSETQ, per germline. This CDR3 has 13 amino acids. V was shortened by 0 bases and J by 6 bases, with 8 bases between the two germline ends.